The clone carrying this T cell receptor beta chain was observed a single time. TCRdb keeps only in-frame clones here, not all; method: immunoSEQ multiplex PCR. The data hold about 710,000 clones, with roughly 72% observed a single time. Germline V CDR1 and CDR2: SGDLS, YYNGEE. Trimming pared 0 bases from V and 7 bases from J, leaving 22 bases between. The CDR3 consists of 17 residues. The sample is drawn from a study of shared clonotypes between healthy human individuals. This TCR derives from a woman younger than 45 in good health. V usage is TRBV9 and J usage is TRBJ1-1; maybe TRBD1 (6 bases). Specimen: memory CD4+ T cells sorted from blood. Subset meaning: CD45RA-negative fraction. CDR3 bases: TGTGCCAGCAGCGTAGATATGGATATCCAGGGGTGGGGTGAAGCTTTCTTT. Translated, it gives CASSVDMDIQGWGEAFF. Using reference TRBV9 and TRBJ1-1 for the parts outside the CDR3, the full variable domain is DSGVTQTPKHLITATGQRVTLRCSPRSGDLSVYWYQQSLDQGLQFLIQYYNGEERAKGNILERFSAQQFPDLHSELNLSSLELGDSALYFCASSVDMDIQGWGEAFFGQGTRLTVV.